These T cell receptor beta chains were read from a single sample in a study of early T cells in non-severe SARS-CoV-2 infection. TCRdb re-called the 5' RACE reads with MiXCR, one entry per CDR3 protein. This repertoire shows roughly 80,000 distinct CDR3 sequences, roughly 6% found once; its top ten account for roughly 8.1%. The sample consisted of whole blood. The origin of the receptors is an adult who was a healthcare worker with PCR-confirmed SARS-CoV-2 infection or an uninfected control (not recorded which). CDR3s include the opening cysteine and the closing phenylalanine or tryptophan. The order of the fields is V gene, D gene, clone size, J gene, CDR3 DNA, CDR3 protein. A D gene is named only where the DNA matches it firmly. The size of a clone is reported for some rows only, either as once, few or many, or as a class for expanded clones.

>TRBV29-1|-|few|TRBJ1-2
TGCAGCGTTGAAGGTCCCTATGGCTACACCTTC
CSVEGPYGYTF
>TRBV18|-|many|TRBJ1-2
TGTGCCAGCTCACCGACGGTGGCTCGTGGCTACACCTTC
CASSPTVARGYTF
>TRBV6-2/TRBV6-3|-|many|TRBJ2-7
TGTGCCACCGCGCGTGGGGTGGGCTCCTACGAGCAGTACTTC
CATARGVGSYEQYF
>TRBV20-1|-|few|TRBJ1-4
TGCAGTGCTAGTTATTCCGCGTGGGGCGATGAAAAACTGTTTTTT
CSASYSAWGDEKLFF
>TRBV19|TRBD2|-|TRBJ2-1
TGTGCCAGTAGACGATTAGCGGGGAACAATGAGCAGTTCTTC
CASRRLAGNNEQFF
>TRBV11-2|TRBD2|-|TRBJ2-6
TGTGCCAGCAGCTTAGCGGGACTATTCTCTGGGGCCAACGTCCTGACTTTC
CASSLAGLFSGANVLTF
>TRBV5-1|TRBD1|many|TRBJ1-5
TGCGCCAGCAGCTTGGCCCCCGACAGGGGCTCGTCCCAGCATTTT
CASSLAPDRGSSQHF
>TRBV6-5|-|few|TRBJ2-7
TGTGCCAGCAGTTTAGGTTATGGGGCGGCCTACGAGCAGTACTTC
CASSLGYGAAYEQYF
>TRBV6-2/TRBV6-3|-|few|TRBJ1-5
TGTGCCAGCAGCCTCATCACCCCGACAGGTTTTCCTCATCAGCCCCAGCATTTT
CASSLITPTGFPHQPQHF
>TRBV6-2/TRBV6-3|TRBD2|-|TRBJ2-7
TGTGCCAGCAGTAGCGGGAGTAGGAACTTCAACTACGAGCAGTACTTC
CASSSGSRNFNYEQYF